A selection of T cell receptor beta chains follows, all from one sample in a study of PD-1 blockade in classical Hodgkin lymphoma. The data were produced by immunoSEQ multiplex PCR, yet TCRdb's version contains in-frame clones alone and is incomplete. This sample yields approximately 25,000 clones, of which 55% to 85% are seen a single time; approximately 3.6% belongs to the top ten. Sequencing was performed on peripheral blood mononuclear cells (PBMCs), taken before the fourth cycle of nivolumab. The receptors derive from a human donor with classical Hodgkin lymphoma. Each CDR3 is given with its conserved first and last residue. The D gene is left open where the match is weak. The size of a clone is reported for some rows only, either as once, few or many, or as a class for expanded clones.

j_call d_call clone_size v_call cdr3_aa cdr3_nt
TRBJ1-2 NA few TRBV25-1 CASSPGWGYGYTF TGTGCCAGCAGTCCAGGGTGGGGCTATGGCTACACCTTC
TRBJ2-6 TRBD2 NA TRBV19 CASSIGLAGEGSGANVLTF TGTGCCAGTAGTATTGGACTAGCGGGAGAGGGCTCTGGGGCCAACGTCCTGACTTTC
TRBJ2-1 NA NA TRBV4-2 CASSQDPGWDRAIYNEQFF TGTGCCAGCAGCCAAGATCCGGGCTGGGATAGGGCAATCTACAATGAGCAGTTCTTC
TRBJ1-1 NA NA TRBV19 CASSMNLKGKAFF TGTGCCAGTAGTATGAATTTGAAGGGAAAAGCTTTCTTT
TRBJ2-2 NA NA TRBV5-1 CASSLGSNTGELFF TGCGCCAGCAGCTTGGGGTCGAACACCGGGGAGCTGTTTTTT
TRBJ2-3 TRBD2 few TRBV2 CASNPSGGGRNTQYF TGTGCCAGCAACCCGAGCGGGGGGGGCCGGAATACGCAGTATTTT
TRBJ2-1 NA NA TRBV5-1 CASSLSGSTYNEQFF TGCGCCAGCAGCTTGTCGGGTTCCACCTACAATGAGCAGTTCTTC
TRBJ2-1 TRBD2 NA TRBV5-1 CASSQGTSGGNEQFF TGCGCCAGCAGCCAAGGGACTAGCGGGGGCAATGAGCAGTTCTTC
TRBJ2-3 NA NA TRBV27 CASSLYRNTDTQYF TGTGCCAGCAGTTTATACAGAAACACAGATACGCAGTATTTT
TRBJ2-3 NA NA TRBV4-1 CASSQEPWGKDTQYF TGCGCCAGCAGCCAAGAACCGTGGGGGAAGGATACGCAGTATTTT
TRBJ2-5 NA NA TRBV19 CASSARQVQETQYF TGTGCCAGTAGTGCGAGACAGGTCCAAGAGACCCAGTACTTC
TRBJ2-2 NA NA TRBV7-8 CASSSQYSDTGELFF TGTGCCAGCAGCTCTCAATACTCCGACACCGGGGAGCTGTTTTTT
TRBJ2-1 NA NA TRBV4-2 CASSQDELWGVWVDNEQFF TGTGCCAGCAGCCAAGATGAGCTATGGGGCGTTTGGGTGGACAATGAGCAGTTCTTC
TRBJ1-5 TRBD1 NA TRBV7-2 CASSPEGQARQPQHF TGTGCCAGCAGCCCCGAAGGACAGGCTCGTCAGCCCCAGCATTTT
TRBJ2-7 NA NA TRBV7-9 CASSPNYREQYF TGTGCCAGCAGCCCCAATTATCGCGAGCAGTACTTC
TRBJ1-1 NA NA TRBV28 CASSLSAGPAFF TGTGCCAGCAGTTTGTCCGCCGGACCCGCTTTCTTT
TRBJ1-4 TRBD1 NA TRBV30 CALTGVISNEKLFF TGTGCCTTAACAGGGGTTATTTCTAATGAAAAACTGTTTTTT
TRBJ1-4 TRBD1 NA TRBV19 CASSYRGGEKLFF TGTGCCAGTAGTTACAGGGGAGGCGAAAAACTGTTTTTT
TRBJ2-5 NA NA TRBV27 CASSLGETQYF TGTGCCAGCAGTTTAGGGGAGACCCAGTACTTC
TRBJ1-3 NA NA TRBV19 CASSIGDTGNTIYF TGTGCCAGTAGTATCGGGGATACCGGAAACACCATATATTTT
TRBJ1-1 TRBD1 NA TRBV5-4 CASSLTDRVDTEAFF TGTGCCAGCAGCTTGACGGACAGGGTCGACACTGAAGCTTTCTTT
TRBJ1-4 NA NA TRBV28 CASSYDDEVEKLFF TGTGCCAGCAGTTACGACGATGAAGTTGAAAAACTGTTTTTT
TRBJ1-4 NA NA TRBV5-5 CASSLALARVNEKLFF TGTGCCAGCAGCTTGGCGCTTGCCAGGGTTAATGAAAAACTGTTTTTT
TRBJ1-1 NA NA TRBV14 CASSQESRGQTEAFF TGTGCCAGCAGCCAAGAGTCCAGGGGCCAGACTGAAGCTTTCTTT
TRBJ2-7 TRBD1 NA TRBV11-2 CASSLGTGRYEQYF TGTGCCAGCAGCTTGGGGACAGGTCGCTACGAGCAGTACTTC
TRBJ2-3 NA NA TRBV5-1 CASSLWGRIDTQYF TGCGCCAGCAGCTTGTGGGGGAGAATAGATACGCAGTATTTT
TRBJ1-4 TRBD1 NA TRBV28 CASSGQGREKLFF TGTGCCAGCAGCGGACAGGGAAGGGAAAAACTGTTTTTT
TRBJ1-2 NA NA TRBV11-2 CASSTRRGGAIGYTF TGTGCCAGCAGCACCCGCCGGGGGGGGGCAATCGGCTACACCTTC
TRBJ2-2 NA medium-sized TRBV6-6 CASSYAGANTGELFF TGTGCCAGCAGTTATGCAGGGGCGAACACCGGGGAGCTGTTTTTT
TRBJ2-3 TRBD2 NA TRBV6-5 CASSYRPGLGTDTQYF TGTGCCAGCAGTTACCGACCGGGACTAGGCACAGATACGCAGTATTTT
TRBJ2-7 TRBD2 once TRBV4-1 CASSPRGDYEQYF TGCGCCAGCAGCCCTCGGGGGGACTACGAGCAGTACTTC
TRBJ2-2 TRBD2 NA TRBV30 CAWSVFGWGTSGSRHTGELFF TGTGCCTGGAGTGTTTTCGGGTGGGGGACTAGCGGGAGTCGGCACACCGGGGAGCTGTTTTTT
TRBJ2-7 NA NA TRBV6-5 CASREMGQYEQYF TGTGCCAGCAGAGAGATGGGCCAATACGAGCAGTACTTC
TRBJ2-7 NA NA TRBV7-2 CASSFSPYEQYF TGTGCCAGCAGCTTTTCTCCCTACGAGCAGTACTTC
TRBJ1-2 NA NA TRBV6-1 CASSELSTTANYGYTF TGTGCCAGCAGTGAGTTATCGACGACAGCTAACTATGGCTACACCTTC
TRBJ2-5 NA NA TRBV27 CASSPRGQAQYF TGTGCCAGCAGTCCCCGGGGCCAGGCCCAGTACTTC
TRBJ2-1 TRBD2 NA TRBV7-2 CASSSGLASYNEQFF TGTGCCAGCAGCTCGGGACTAGCAAGCTACAATGAGCAGTTCTTC
TRBJ2-3 TRBD2 NA TRBV2 CASRLGTSGGYTQYF TGTGCCAGCAGGTTGGGGACTAGCGGGGGGTATACGCAGTATTTT
TRBJ2-1 NA NA TRBV18 CASRSRTEQFF TGTGCCAGCAGGAGCAGAACTGAGCAGTTCTTC
TRBJ2-2 TRBD2 once TRBV30 CAWSTLGLAGYYGELFF TGTGCCTGGAGTACCTTAGGACTAGCGGGGTATTACGGGGAGCTGTTTTTT
TRBJ2-7 NA NA TRBV5-1 CASSFLGLGEVIDEQYF TGCGCCAGCAGCTTTTTGGGTTTGGGGGAAGTTATCGACGAGCAGTACTTC
TRBJ1-6 NA NA TRBV2 CASSEARGGSPLHF TGTGCCAGCAGTGAAGCGCGGGGGGGTTCACCCCTCCACTTT
TRBJ2-5 TRBD2 NA TRBV4-2 CASSRGTSGGLETQYF TGTGCCAGCAGCCGGGGGACTAGCGGGGGGTTGGAGACCCAGTACTTC
TRBJ2-5 NA NA TRBV21-1 CASSKDGPGGMETQYF TGTGCCAGCAGCAAAGACGGGCCAGGGGGTATGGAGACCCAGTACTTC
TRBJ1-2 NA few TRBV7-9 CASSLWGSDGYTF TGTGCCAGCAGCTTATGGGGGTCCGATGGCTACACCTTC
TRBJ2-1 TRBD2 few TRBV7-2 CASKRTSDGNEQFF TGTGCCAGCAAGCGGACTAGCGATGGGAATGAGCAGTTCTTC
TRBJ1-2 TRBD1 NA TRBV27 CASRGGIGGYTF TGTGCCAGCAGAGGGGGCATAGGGGGCTACACCTTC
TRBJ2-7 TRBD2 NA TRBV6-5 CASSYGRGGEQYF TGTGCCAGCAGTTACGGGAGGGGTGGTGAGCAGTACTTC
TRBJ1-1 NA NA TRBV6-1 CASRKTSNTEAFF TGTGCCAGCAGAAAAACAAGCAACACTGAAGCTTTCTTT
TRBJ2-1 TRBD2 NA TRBV9 CASSRQAGGLHNEQFF TGTGCCAGCAGTCGCCAGGCGGGAGGGTTGCACAATGAGCAGTTCTTC
TRBJ1-2 NA once TRBV29-1 CSVAAGNYGYTF TGCAGCGTTGCGGCAGGGAACTATGGCTACACCTTC
TRBJ2-7 TRBD1 NA TRBV5-1 CASSTGQGAYEQYF TGCGCCAGCAGCACTGGACAGGGGGCCTACGAGCAGTACTTC